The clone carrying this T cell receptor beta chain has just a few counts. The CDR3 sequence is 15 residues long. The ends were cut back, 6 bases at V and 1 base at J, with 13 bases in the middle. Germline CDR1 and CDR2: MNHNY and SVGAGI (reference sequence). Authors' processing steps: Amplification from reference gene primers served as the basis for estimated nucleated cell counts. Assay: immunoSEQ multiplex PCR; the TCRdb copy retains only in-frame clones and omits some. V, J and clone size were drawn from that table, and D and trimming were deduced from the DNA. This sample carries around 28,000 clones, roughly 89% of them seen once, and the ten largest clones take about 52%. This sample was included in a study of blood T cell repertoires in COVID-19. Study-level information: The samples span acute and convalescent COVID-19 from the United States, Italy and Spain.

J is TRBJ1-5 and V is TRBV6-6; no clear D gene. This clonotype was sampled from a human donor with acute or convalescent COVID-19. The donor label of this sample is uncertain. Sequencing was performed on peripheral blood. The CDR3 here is CASRGTWQSNQPQHF. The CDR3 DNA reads TGTGCCAGCAGGGGCACCTGGCAAAGCAATCAGCCCCAGCATTTT.